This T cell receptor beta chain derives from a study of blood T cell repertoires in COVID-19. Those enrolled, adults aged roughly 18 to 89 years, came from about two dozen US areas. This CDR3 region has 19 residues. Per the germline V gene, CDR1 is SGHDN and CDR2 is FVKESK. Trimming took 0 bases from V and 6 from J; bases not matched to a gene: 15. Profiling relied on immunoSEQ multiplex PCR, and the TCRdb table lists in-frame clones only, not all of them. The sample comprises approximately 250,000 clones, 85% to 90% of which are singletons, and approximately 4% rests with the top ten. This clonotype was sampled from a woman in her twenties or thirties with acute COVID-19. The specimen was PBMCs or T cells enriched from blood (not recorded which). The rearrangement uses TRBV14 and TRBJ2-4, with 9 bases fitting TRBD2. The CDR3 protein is CASSQDPPWVAGALNIQYF. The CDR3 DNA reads TGTGCCAGCAGCCAAGATCCCCCTTGGGTAGCGGGAGCGTTAAACATTCAGTACTTC.